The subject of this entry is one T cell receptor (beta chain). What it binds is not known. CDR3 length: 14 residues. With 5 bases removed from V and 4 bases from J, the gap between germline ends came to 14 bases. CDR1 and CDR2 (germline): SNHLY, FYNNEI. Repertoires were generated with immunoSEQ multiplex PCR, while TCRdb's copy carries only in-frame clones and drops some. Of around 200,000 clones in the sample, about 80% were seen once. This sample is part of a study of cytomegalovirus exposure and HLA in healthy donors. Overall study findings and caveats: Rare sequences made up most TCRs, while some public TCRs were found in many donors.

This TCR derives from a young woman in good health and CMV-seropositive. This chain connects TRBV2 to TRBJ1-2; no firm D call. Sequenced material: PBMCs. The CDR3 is CASSYPTGSYGYTF. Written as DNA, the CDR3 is TGTGCCAGCAGTTATCCTACGGGAAGCTATGGCTACACCTTC.